The rows below give T cell receptor beta chains drawn from one sample of a study of blood T cells in healthy people across ages. Each CDR3 protein gets one entry after TCRdb re-called the 5' RACE reads with MiXCR. Altogether roughly 1.7 million distinct CDR3 sequences are present, roughly 32% being singletons, with the ten largest covering roughly 12%. The sequenced sample consisted of blood. Receptor source: a woman in her 30s in good health. CDR3s include the opening cysteine and the closing phenylalanine or tryptophan. The order of the fields is V gene, D gene, CDR3 protein. A D gene is named only where the DNA matches it firmly.

>TRBV3-1|NA
CASSLDMGYGYTF
>TRBV20-1|NA
CSAPGRGKGTYEQYF
>TRBV7-9|NA
CASSFGTTETQYF
>TRBV13|NA
CASSLWRKDTGELFF
>TRBV6-1|TRBD2
CASRAGLAGGNEQFF
>TRBV10-3|NA
CAISGVTYEQYF
>TRBV7-8|NA
CASSSTRWGERHNEQFF
>TRBV28|TRBD1
CASSLIFGQGSYNEQFF
>TRBV18|NA
CASSPLWGLDTYEQYF
>TRBV29-1|NA
CSYLRGQGEAFF
>TRBV28|NA
CASSSGTDGSPLHF